This T cell receptor (beta chain) was obtained from a study of cytomegalovirus exposure and HLA in healthy donors. Findings of the study overall: The Asian-associated ancestry cluster reportedly had fewer N-insertions than the approximately 690-donor mean in a later analysis. At a 0.05 false discovery rate, a later analysis found some 18,000 TCR beta sequences to be associated with HLA alleles. As confirmed in vitro, three CMV-associated chains were specific for CMV antigens.

Germline-derived CDR1 and CDR2 are SNHLY and FYNNEI. The junction had 7 bases not matched to a gene; V was cut back by 7 bases and J by 3 bases. This CDR3 spans 14 amino acids. PCR was performed using 60 Vbeta and 13 Jbeta primers. Per the original data handling: Roughly 11 million shared chains were among approximately 87 million unique TCR beta chains counted in a later analysis. Produced via immunoSEQ multiplex PCR; TCRdb's table is partial and in-frame only. The V and J calls and clone size were taken over from that table, and D and trimming were inferred from the DNA. The repertoire includes around 100,000 clones, over 65% of them detected once, and roughly 0.82% sits in the top ten. Notes on this clone: What it binds is unknown.

The sequence derives from a woman in her twenties or thirties in good health and CMV-seronegative. What was sequenced was PBMCs. The rearrangement uses TRBV2 and TRBJ2-3; TRBD1 agrees at 7 bases. Written as DNA, the CDR3 is TGTGCCAGCAACTCCGGGACAGCTACAGATACGCAGTATTTT. It specifies CASNSGTATDTQYF.